The next 8 T cell receptor beta chains were all read from a single sample in a study of blood T cells in healthy people across ages. The authors ran a second PCR of roughly 6 to 12 cycles using a sample-barcoded 5' primer and a J-beta primer mix. MiXCR, run by TCRdb on the 5' RACE reads, gives a single entry per CDR3 protein. The data contain 1 million to 1.2 million distinct CDR3 sequences, roughly two fifths of them singletons. Sequenced: blood. These receptors were taken from a man aged 18 to 30 in good health.

J is TRBJ1-6 and V is TRBV10-3; 8 bases align to TRBD1. The J segment lost 8 bases and the V segment lost 6 bases, leaving 3 bases of the junction unmatched. This CDR3 region has 13 residues. Germline V gene lookup returns CDR1 ENHRY and CDR2 SYGVKD. CDR3 sequence (DNA): TGTGCCATCAGGGACAGGGTAGATTCACCCCTCCACTTT. Amino acid sequence: CAIRDRVDSPLHF.

The chain has TRBV6-5 and TRBJ1-4, with 9 nucleotides matching TRBD1. CDR1 and CDR2 (germline): MNHEY, SVGAGI. Trimming at V came to 7 bases and at J to 7 bases, leaving 4 bases not matched to a gene. The length of the CDR3 is 13 residues. As DNA, the CDR3 is TGTGCCAGCACGGGACAGGGAAGTGAAAAACTGTTTTTT. Its translation: CASTGQGSEKLFF.

This clonotype appeared a few times. V gene TRBV11-2 combines with J gene TRBJ2-1; D is possibly TRBD1 or TRBD2 (5 bases each). Germline V gene data show CDR1 as SGHAT and CDR2 as FQNNGV. The CDR3 covers 15 residues. Trimming shortened V by 4 bases and J by 5 bases, and 15 bases separated the two germline ends. The CDR3 coding sequence is TGTGCCAGCAGCTCGAAGGGACCGGGCCACAATGAGCAGTTCTTC. This translates into CASSSKGPGHNEQFF.

In its sample, this clonotype was seen a few times. The chain employs TRBV2 and TRBJ1-2, with D uncertain. Germline CDR1 reads SNHLY; CDR2 reads FYNNEI. The CDR3 covers 16 residues. V lost 5 bases, J lost 0 bases, and 16 bases lay in between. The CDR3 nucleotides read TGTGCCAGCAGTCTTACAGCTCAAAGTACTAACTATGGCTACACCTTC. Protein sequence: CASSLTAQSTNYGYTF. The entire variable domain, with the rest obtained from reference TRBV2 and TRBJ1-2, is as follows: EPEVTQTPSHQVTQMGQEVILRCVPISNHLYFYWYRQILGQKVEFLVSFYNNEISEKSEIFDDQFSVERPDGSNFTLKIRSTKLEDSAMYFCASSLTAQSTNYGYTFGSGTRLTVV.

The chain links TRBV28 to TRBJ2-1; weak D call: TRBD2 (6 bases). Trimming shortened V by 11 bases and J by 9 bases, and 14 bases separated the two germline ends. Germline CDR1 reads MDHEN; CDR2 reads SYDVKM. This CDR3 is built from 11 residues. The CDR3 DNA sequence: TGTGCCTCCCGGGGGTCAGGTGAGCAGTTCTTC. Translated, it gives CASRGSGEQFF. The full variable domain, rest sourced from reference TRBV28 and TRBJ2-1, is DVKVTQSSRYLVKRTGEKVFLECVQDMDHENMFWYRQDPGLGLRLIYFSYDVKMKEKGDIPEGYSVSREKKERFSLILESASTNQTSMYLCASRGSGEQFFGPGTRLTVL.

This clonotype showed up just a few times. CDR3 sequence reads: CASSLWAYGGTEAFF. CDR3 in DNA: TGTGCCAGCAGTTTATGGGCCTACGGGGGTACTGAAGCTTTCTTT. This chain joins TRBV27 and TRBJ1-1, with D possibly matching TRBD1 (5 bases). Germline V gene lookup returns CDR1 MNHEY and CDR2 SMNVEV (reference sequence). Trimming left V 1 base short and J 5 bases short, with 14 bases between. This CDR3 region has 15 residues.

This chain links TRBV27 with TRBJ2-1; maybe TRBD2 (6 bases). TRBJ2-7 matches the DNA end more closely, so the J call is doubtful. Germline assignment: CDR1 MNHEY and CDR2 SMNVEV (reference sequence). CDR3 length: 14 residues. The CDR3 nucleotides read TGTGCCAGCAGTTTATGGCAGGGAGGCAATGAGCAGTACTTC. Protein sequence: CASSLWQGGNEQYF.

This clonotype was seen once. The chain couples TRBV6-5 to TRBJ2-2; D not certain. V was clipped by 2 bases and J by 6 bases, with 7 bases between them. There are 13 residues in the CDR3. Germline lookup yields CDR1 MNHEY and CDR2 SVGAGI. CDR3: CASSYVAAGELFF. Here the CDR3 DNA reads TGTGCCAGCAGTTACGTAGCTGCCGGGGAGCTGTTTTTT.